This entry lists 12 T cell receptor beta chains sequenced from one sample in a study of T cell responses to AZD1222 COVID-19 vaccine. Assay: immunoSEQ multiplex PCR; the TCRdb copy retains only in-frame clones and omits some. The sample lists about 110,000 clones, under 95% occurring once. The sequencing here drew on peripheral blood, taken on day 0 of AZD1222 vaccination. The receptor set was obtained from an adult in good health.

The chain links TRBV7-2 to TRBJ2-5; the D call may be TRBD1 or TRBD2 (6 bases each). Trimming cost V 2 bases and J 5 bases, with 15 bases left between them. CDR3 length equals 15 residues. CDR1 is SGHTA, CDR2 FQGNSA, per germline. CDR3 coding DNA: TGTGCCAGCAGCTTATTGGCCGGGGGCTACGAGACCCAGTACTTC. Its protein is CASSLLAGGYETQYF.

The chain carries TRBV19 and TRBJ1-1; 7 bases line up with TRBD1. The germline V gene has CDR1 LNHDA and CDR2 SQIVND (reference sequence). Germline trimming cut 5 bases from V and 0 bases from J; bases unmatched to any gene: 3. The CDR3 length is 14 residues. The CDR3 spells CASSAGQLNTEAFF. The CDR3 bases are TGTGCCAGTAGTGCGGGACAGTTGAACACTGAAGCTTTCTTT.

CDR3 residues: CASSLAESTPQHF. DNA of the CDR3: TGTGCCAGCAGCTTAGCTGAAAGCACGCCCCAGCATTTT. V is TRBV7-9 and J is TRBJ1-5; D unclear. The length of the CDR3 is 13 residues. Germline V gene sequence: CDR1 SEHNR, CDR2 FQNEAQ (reference sequence). Trimming shortened V by 0 bases and J by 9 bases, and 9 bases separated the two germline ends.

The rearrangement links TRBV28 to TRBJ2-7; TRBD2 aligns across 8 bases. The V and J ends lost 5 bases and 2 bases, in that order; junction bases with no gene match: 8. The CDR3 is 15 residues long. Germline CDR1 reads MDHEN; CDR2 reads SYDVKM. The CDR3 DNA follows: TGTGCCAGCAGTGCAAAGCGGGAGTACCCCTACGAGCAGTACTTC. This gives the protein CASSAKREYPYEQYF.

This rearrangement joins TRBV18 to TRBJ2-5, with D hard to call. Germline CDR1 and CDR2: KGHSH and LQKENI. The V end lost 3 bases, the J end lost 0 bases, and 8 bases lay between the germline ends. The CDR3 covers 14 residues. Here the CDR3 DNA reads TGTGCCAGCTCACCTCCCCCGTACCAAGAGACCCAGTACTTC. Residues: CASSPPPYQETQYF. Based on the CDR3 plus reference TRBV18 and TRBJ2-5, the full variable domain is NAGVMQNPRHLVRRRGQEARLRCSPMKGHSHVYWYRQLPEEGLKFMVYLQKENIIDESGMPKERFSAEFPKEGPSILRIQQVVRGDSAAYFCASSPPPYQETQYFGPGTRLLVL.

This CDR3 is CASSPGLAAYNEQFF. The CDR3 region has the DNA TGTGCCAGCTCACCCGGGCTAGCGGCCTACAATGAGCAGTTCTTC. This sequence joins TRBV18 and TRBJ2-1; 7 positions agree with TRBD2. This CDR3 contains 15 residues. V gave up 3 bases and J gave up 2 bases; unmatched junction bases: 4. CDR1 is KGHSH and CDR2 is LQKENI in the germline V gene.

The chain combines TRBV19 with TRBJ2-1; D might be TRBD2 (5 bases). The V gene's germline CDR1 is LNHDA and CDR2 SQIVND (reference sequence). The CDR3 contains 15 residues. Trimming stripped 2 bases from V and 2 bases from J, with 10 bases between. CDR3 sequence: CASSISGLTYNEQFF. CDR3 coding DNA: TGTGCCAGTAGTATAAGCGGACTTACCTACAATGAGCAGTTCTTC. The full variable domain, with the rest looked up from reference TRBV19 and TRBJ2-1, is DGGITQSPKYLFRKEGQNVTLSCEQNLNHDAMYWYRQDPGQGLRLIYYSQIVNDFQKGDIAEGYSVSREKKESFPLTVTSAQKNPTAFYLCASSISGLTYNEQFFGPGTRLTVL.

The chain couples TRBV30 to TRBJ1-4; 8 bases agree with TRBD1. Germline CDR1 and CDR2: GTSNPN and SVGIG (reference sequence). The CDR3 loop spans 18 amino acids. V trimming: 3 bases; J trimming: 0 bases; junction bases outside the gene matches: 12. The CDR3 reads CAWSSGAGGFATNEKLFF. The CDR3, as DNA: TGTGCCTGGAGCTCGGGCGCAGGGGGCTTTGCAACTAATGAAAAACTGTTTTTT.

This chain links TRBV21-1 with TRBJ1-4; the DNA was not used to check the table's D call, TRBD1. TRBV21-1 is flagged as a pseudogene. The CDR3 loop spans 17 amino acids. In DNA form, the CDR3 reads TGTGCCAGCAGCCACCCTGAGGGACAGGGGCGTGTTGAAAAACTGTTTTTT. It specifies CASSHPEGQGRVEKLFF.

V gene TRBV5-1 combines with J gene TRBJ2-3; 12 nucleotides match TRBD2. The CDR3 totals 17 residues. The V and J ends lost 0 bases and 1 base, in that order; junction bases with no gene match: 3. Per germline, CDR1 SGHRS and CDR2 YFSETQ. The CDR3 DNA follows: TGCGCCAGCAGCTTGGGGCGGACTAGCGGGGGCACAGATACGCAGTATTTT. This codes for CASSLGRTSGGTDTQYF.

The chain couples TRBV7-2 to TRBJ2-2, with 13 bases that match TRBD2. Germline CDR1 and CDR2: SGHTA and FQGNSA. V lost 4 bases, J lost 6 bases, and 2 bases stayed unmatched. There are 15 residues in the CDR3. The CDR3 loop reads CASSWTSGSAGELFF. CDR3 in DNA: TGTGCCAGCAGCTGGACTAGCGGGAGTGCCGGGGAGCTGTTTTTT.

The V and J genes are TRBV4-3 and TRBJ2-1; TRBD2 is a possible D gene (6 bases). The CDR3 extends over 16 amino acids. Germline V gives CDR1 LGHNA, CDR2 YSLEER. Trimming cost V 1 base and J 2 bases, with 12 bases left between them. For the CDR3, the DNA is TGCGCCAGCAGCCAAGGTGGGGGGAGAACCTACAATGAGCAGTTCTTC. Encoded protein: CASSQGGGRTYNEQFF.